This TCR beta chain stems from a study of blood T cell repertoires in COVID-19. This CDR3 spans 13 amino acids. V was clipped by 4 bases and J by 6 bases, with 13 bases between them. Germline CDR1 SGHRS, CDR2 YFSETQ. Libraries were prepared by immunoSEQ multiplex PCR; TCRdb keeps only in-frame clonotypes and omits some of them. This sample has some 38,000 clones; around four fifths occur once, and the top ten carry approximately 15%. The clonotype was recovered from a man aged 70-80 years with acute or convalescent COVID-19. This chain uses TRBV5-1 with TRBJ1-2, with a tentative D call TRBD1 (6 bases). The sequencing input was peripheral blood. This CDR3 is CASSLEGVDGYTF. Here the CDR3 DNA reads TGCGCCAGCAGCCTGGAGGGGGTAGATGGCTACACCTTC.